The sequence of this T cell receptor beta chain was determined in a study of spatial heterogeneity in lung cancer. Study context: There were, on average, more than 8.5 raw-read appearances for each unique TCR and UMI combination. Study conclusions and caveats: Blood showed ubiquitous tumor TCRs more often at resection than at routine follow-up.

This CDR3 is built from 15 residues. J was trimmed by 7 bases and V by 0 bases; bases with no gene match: 3. The V gene's germline CDR1 is SGHRS and CDR2 YFSETQ. Unique molecular identifiers, one per molecule, were present on every TCR cDNA molecule. TCRdb re-analysed the 5' RACE reads in MiXCR, keeping a single row per CDR3 protein. The profile covers 10,000 to 13,000 distinct CDR3 sequences, with around 9.3% appearing a single time and 20% to 30% taken by the ten largest. This clonotype was observed many times. Its antigen remains unknown. Time point of the sample: sample taken at primary tumor resection. No cell sorting; template was whole RNA from tumor, lung tissue or PBMC.

The sample was PBMCs, taken at surgery. The clonotype originates from a male donor with early-stage non-small cell lung cancer. This chain joins TRBV5-1 and TRBJ2-2; 10 bases are a match to TRBD2. The CDR3: CASSLDLAGVGELFF. CDR3 nucleotide sequence: TGCGCCAGCAGCTTGGACCTAGCGGGGGTCGGGGAGCTGTTTTTT.